The 5 T cell receptor beta chains presented below share a single source sample, sequenced in a study of T cells after yellow fever vaccination. A single record per CDR3 protein comes from TCRdb applying MiXCR to the 5' RACE reads. Seen here are 500,000 to 650,000 distinct CDR3 sequences, approximately 16% observed once, and the top ten hold around 16%. This material consisted of PBMCs, taken about 5 days after the first yellow fever vaccination. These TCRs come from a man aged 18-30 years who received the YFV17D yellow fever vaccine.

This clonotype was detected a few times. The chain employs TRBV7-9 and TRBJ2-2, with a weak D call TRBD2 (6 bases). There are 15 residues in the CDR3. The V end was cut by 3 bases, the J end by 5 bases, with 13 bases between. Looked up from germline, CDR1 is SEHNR and CDR2 is FQNEAQ (reference sequence). The CDR3 bases are TGTGCCAGCAGCTTGGAGGGACCGAGAACCGGGGAGCTGTTTTTT. Protein product: CASSLEGPRTGELFF.

V usage is TRBV7-8 and J usage is TRBJ1-2, with TRBD1 identical over 8 bases. V shed 0 bases, J shed 8 bases, and the junction held 11 bases outside the gene matches. Germline CDR1 and CDR2: SGHVS and FQNEAQ. The CDR3 has 16 residues. This chain's CDR3 is CASSLANRAGGIGYTF. In nucleotides, the CDR3 is TGTGCCAGCAGCTTAGCAAACAGAGCAGGGGGCATCGGCTACACCTTC.

This sequence joins TRBV10-3 and TRBJ1-6; D not resolved. Germline CDR1 is ENHRY and CDR2 is SYGVKD. Deletions cut 6 bases from V and 0 bases from J, with 9 bases between. This CDR3 contains 15 residues. This CDR3 is CAISKDVSYNSPLHF. Written as DNA, the CDR3 is TGTGCCATCAGCAAAGACGTCTCCTATAATTCACCCCTCCACTTT.

This clonotype was seen more than once but under ten times. The chain has TRBV29-1 and TRBJ1-4; D is ambiguous. The germline V gene has CDR1 SQVTM and CDR2 ANQGSEA. This CDR3 comprises 14 residues. Between the trimmed V and J ends, which lost 4 bases and 3 bases, there was a span of 12 bases. The CDR3 DNA sequence: TGCAGCGTTGTCGAAACAGATCCTAATGAAAAACTGTTTTTT. It specifies CSVVETDPNEKLFF. Looking up the rest from reference TRBV29-1 and TRBJ1-4 gives the full variable domain: SAVISQKPSRDICQRGTSLTIQCQVDSQVTMMFWYRQQPGQSLTLIATANQGSEATYESGFVIDKFPISRPNLTFSTLTVSNMSPEDSSIYLCSVVETDPNEKLFFGSGTQLSVL.

This chain joins TRBV6-6 and TRBJ2-4, with TRBD1 identical over 8 bases. J was trimmed by 8 bases and V by 2 bases; bases with no gene match: 2. The CDR3 spans 13 residues. The germline CDR1 and CDR2 sequences are MNHNY and SVGAGI (reference sequence). Here the CDR3 reads CASSYTDRDIQYF. CDR3 nucleotide sequence: TGTGCCAGCAGTTACACGGACAGGGACATTCAGTACTTC.